Listed below are T cell receptor beta chains from one sample, sequenced in a study of beta chain features in type 1 diabetes. Repertoires were generated with immunoSEQ multiplex PCR, while TCRdb's copy carries only in-frame clones and drops some. The sample contains over 150,000 clones, about 8.5% of which appear only once. The sequenced sample was central memory CD4+ T cells from blood. Source of these receptors: a man aged 18 to 30 in good health. CDR3s include the opening cysteine and the closing phenylalanine or tryptophan. A D gene is named only where the DNA matches it firmly. The size field is filled for only some rows; it gives once, few, many or a size class.

D gene	J gene	clone size	V gene	CDR3 protein	CDR3 DNA
TRBD2	TRBJ2-3	NA	TRBV7-2	CASSLNGAGVADTQYF	TGTGCCAGCAGCTTAAACGGAGCGGGAGTAGCAGATACGCAGTATTTT
NA	TRBJ1-1	few	TRBV6-5	CASNSGQHTEAFF	TGTGCCAGCAACTCGGGACAACACACTGAAGCTTTCTTT
TRBD1	TRBJ1-1	NA	TRBV4-3	CASSQAGTGNTEAFF	TGCGCCAGCAGCCAAGCAGGGACAGGGAACACTGAAGCTTTCTTT
NA	TRBJ1-5	NA	TRBV28	CASVGGGAYRSQPQHF	TGTGCCAGCGTGGGGGGGGGTGCTTATCGGTCCCAGCCCCAGCATTTT
NA	TRBJ2-1	many	TRBV28	CATDRGNEQFF	TGTGCCACCGATCGGGGGAATGAGCAGTTCTTC
TRBD1	TRBJ1-2	NA	TRBV7-9	CASSLSLNRGYGYTF	TGTGCCAGCAGCTTATCACTTAACAGGGGATATGGCTACACCTTC
NA	TRBJ2-7	few	TRBV4-2	CASSQAGISTYEQYF	TGTGCCAGCAGCCAAGCAGGGATTTCCACCTACGAGCAGTACTTC
TRBD2	TRBJ2-5	few	TRBV29-1	CSVSSGRAGGETQYF	TGCAGCGTTTCCAGCGGGAGGGCCGGGGGAGAGACCCAGTACTTC
NA	TRBJ2-3	NA	TRBV11-3	CASSLGDLADTQYF	TGTGCCAGCAGCTTAGGGGACTTGGCTGATACGCAGTATTTT
TRBD1	TRBJ2-2	many	TRBV9	CASSVDRVGGELFF	TGTGCCAGCAGCGTCGACAGGGTTGGCGGGGAGCTGTTTTTT
TRBD2	TRBJ2-3	few	TRBV10-3	CAISPTREGQGTQYF	TGTGCCATCAGCCCAACGAGGGAGGGGCAGGGTACGCAGTATTTT
TRBD2	TRBJ2-5	NA	TRBV7-2	CASSSGRAETQYF	TGTGCCAGCAGCTCCGGGAGGGCAGAGACCCAGTACTTC
TRBD1	TRBJ1-2	few	TRBV9	CASSAIRGLGGYTF	TGTGCCAGCAGCGCAATTAGGGGGCTCGGAGGCTACACCTTC
NA	TRBJ2-1	NA	TRBV9	CASSVAIYNEQFF	TGTGCCAGCAGCGTAGCCATTTACAATGAGCAGTTCTTC
NA	TRBJ1-1	few	TRBV10-3	CAIRDLGDTEAFF	TGTGCCATCAGGGATTTAGGGGACACTGAAGCTTTCTTT
TRBD1	TRBJ2-1	few	TRBV19	CATTPTGVFNEQFF	TGTGCCACGACCCCGACAGGGGTATTCAATGAGCAGTTCTTC
NA	TRBJ1-3	NA	TRBV7-2	CASSSLQLQGTGNTIYF	TGTGCCAGCAGCTCCCTTCAGCTACAGGGAACTGGAAACACCATATATTTT
TRBD1	TRBJ1-1	NA	TRBV6-5	CASSLQGLNTEAFF	TGTGCCAGCAGCCTACAGGGGTTGAACACTGAAGCTTTCTTT
NA	TRBJ2-4	many	TRBV14	CASSQSGLVTIQYF	TGTGCCAGCAGCCAATCAGGGCTAGTCACCATTCAGTACTTC
NA	TRBJ2-7	few	TRBV29-1	CSALRHKNSYEQYF	TGCAGCGCACTGCGACACAAAAACTCCTACGAGCAGTACTTC
TRBD1	TRBJ1-6	many	TRBV4-2	CASTAGGRSPLHF	TGTGCCAGCACGGCAGGGGGAAGATCACCCCTCCACTTT
NA	TRBJ2-3	few	TRBV2	CASSVRGSTDTQYF	TGTGCCAGCAGTGTTAGGGGGAGCACAGATACGCAGTATTTT
NA	TRBJ2-2	many	TRBV5-1	CASSLEVRAGELFF	TGCGCCAGCAGCTTGGAGGTCAGGGCCGGGGAGCTGTTTTTT
NA	TRBJ2-3	NA	TRBV11-3	CASSLGQGWADTQYF	TGTGCCAGCAGCTTAGGCCAGGGTTGGGCAGATACGCAGTATTTT
NA	TRBJ2-7	few	TRBV7-2	CASSLEYSYYEQYF	TGTGCCAGCAGCTTAGAGTACTCGTACTACGAGCAGTACTTC
TRBD2	TRBJ2-1	few	TRBV18	CASSPTSGTYNEQFF	TGTGCCAGCTCACCCACTAGCGGGACATACAATGAGCAGTTCTTC
TRBD2	TRBJ2-3	NA	TRBV11-3	CASSRDYTDTQYF	TGTGCCAGCAGCCGGGACTACACAGATACGCAGTATTTT
NA	TRBJ2-3	NA	TRBV19	CASLAGADTDTQYF	TGTGCCAGTTTGGCGGGGGCGGACACAGATACGCAGTATTTT
NA	TRBJ2-7	many	TRBV4-2	CASSHLLSYEQYF	TGTGCCAGCAGCCACCTTTTATCCTACGAGCAGTACTTC
TRBD2	TRBJ2-1	NA	TRBV12-5	CASGKTSGTYNEQFF	TGTGCTAGTGGGAAGACTAGCGGGACCTACAATGAGCAGTTCTTC
NA	TRBJ2-1	NA	TRBV11-3	CASSLQGPPGDEQFF	TGTGCCAGCAGCTTACAAGGACCACCCGGGGATGAGCAGTTCTTC
NA	TRBJ2-3	few	TRBV9	CASSERGTQDSDTQYF	TGTGCCAGCAGCGAACGCGGGACTCAGGATTCAGATACGCAGTATTTT
NA	TRBJ2-5	NA	TRBV28	CASSSPGQLGETQYF	TGTGCCAGCAGTTCCCCAGGACAGCTTGGTGAGACCCAGTACTTC
NA	TRBJ2-7	few	TRBV27	CASSPGTGHTSYEQYF	TGTGCCAGCAGTCCGGGGACGGGACACACCTCCTACGAGCAGTACTTC
TRBD1	TRBJ1-5	few	TRBV6-1	CASTPGQFSNQPQHF	TGTGCCAGCACCCCGGGACAGTTTAGCAATCAGCCCCAGCATTTT
NA	TRBJ1-1	many	TRBV28	CATIRQAYTEAFF	TGTGCCACGATCCGACAGGCGTACACTGAAGCTTTCTTT
NA	TRBJ2-3	many	TRBV7-2	CASSLARATSTDTQYF	TGTGCCAGCAGCTTAGCGCGGGCAACTAGCACAGATACGCAGTATTTT
TRBD1	TRBJ1-6	few	TRBV18	CASSPGTDISPLHF	TGTGCCAGCTCACCCGGGACAGATATTTCACCCCTCCACTTT
NA	TRBJ2-1	few	TRBV10-3	CAISEGAADNEQFF	TGTGCCATCAGTGAGGGGGCTGCGGACAATGAGCAGTTCTTC
TRBD1	TRBJ2-4	few	TRBV5-1	CASSPTGGAKNIQYF	TGCGCCAGCAGCCCGACAGGGGGCGCGAAGAACATTCAGTACTTC
TRBD1	TRBJ1-4	few	TRBV7-2	CASSYRGGSEKLFF	TGTGCCAGCAGCTACAGGGGTGGAAGTGAAAAACTGTTTTTT
TRBD2	TRBJ2-2	NA	TRBV4-2	CASSQKGLAGGTGELFF	TGTGCCAGCAGCCAAAAGGGACTAGCGGGAGGGACCGGGGAGCTGTTTTTT